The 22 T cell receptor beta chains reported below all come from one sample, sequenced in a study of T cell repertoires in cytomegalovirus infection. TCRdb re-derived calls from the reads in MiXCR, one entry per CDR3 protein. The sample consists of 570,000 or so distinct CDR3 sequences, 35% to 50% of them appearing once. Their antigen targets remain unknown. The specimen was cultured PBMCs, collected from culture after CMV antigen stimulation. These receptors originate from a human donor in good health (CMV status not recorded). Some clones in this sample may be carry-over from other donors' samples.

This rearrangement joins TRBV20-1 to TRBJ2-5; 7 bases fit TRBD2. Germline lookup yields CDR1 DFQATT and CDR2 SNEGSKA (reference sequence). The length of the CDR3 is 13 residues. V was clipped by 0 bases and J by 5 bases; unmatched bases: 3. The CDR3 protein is CSARDTGRETQYF. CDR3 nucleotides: TGCAGTGCTAGAGACACCGGGAGGGAGACCCAGTACTTC.

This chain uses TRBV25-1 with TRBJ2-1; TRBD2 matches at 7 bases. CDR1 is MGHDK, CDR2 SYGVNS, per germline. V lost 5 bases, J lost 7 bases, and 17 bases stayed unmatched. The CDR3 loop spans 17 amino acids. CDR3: CASSSSLGAGEANEQFF. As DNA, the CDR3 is TGTGCCAGCAGTTCCTCCCTTGGGGCGGGGGAGGCGAATGAGCAGTTCTTC.

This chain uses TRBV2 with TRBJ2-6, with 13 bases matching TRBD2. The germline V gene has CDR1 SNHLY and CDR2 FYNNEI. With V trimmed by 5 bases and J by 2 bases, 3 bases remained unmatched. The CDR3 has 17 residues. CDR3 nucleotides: TGTGCCAGCAGTCAACTAGCGGGGGGGCCTGGGGCCAACGTCCTGACTTTC. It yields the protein CASSQLAGGPGANVLTF.

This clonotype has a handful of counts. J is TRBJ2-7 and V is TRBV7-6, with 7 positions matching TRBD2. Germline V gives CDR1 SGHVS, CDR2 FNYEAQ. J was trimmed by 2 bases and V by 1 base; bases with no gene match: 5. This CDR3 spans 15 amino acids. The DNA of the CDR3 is TGTGCCAGCAGCTTAGGAAGCGGGGTAGCCTACGAGCAGTACTTC. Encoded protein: CASSLGSGVAYEQYF.

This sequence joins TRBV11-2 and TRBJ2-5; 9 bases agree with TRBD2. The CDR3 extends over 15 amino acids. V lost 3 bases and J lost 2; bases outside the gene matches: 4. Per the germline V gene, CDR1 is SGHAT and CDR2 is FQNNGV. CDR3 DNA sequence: TGTGCCAGCAGCTTCGAGCGGGGGGCGCAAGAGACCCAGTACTTC. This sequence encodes CASSFERGAQETQYF.

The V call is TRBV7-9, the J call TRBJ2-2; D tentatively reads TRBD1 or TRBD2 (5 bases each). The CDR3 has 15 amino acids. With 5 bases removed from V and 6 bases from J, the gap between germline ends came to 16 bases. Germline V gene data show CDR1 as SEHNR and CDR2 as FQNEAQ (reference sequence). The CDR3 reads CASSPPPQGAGELFF. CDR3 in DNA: TGTGCCAGCAGCCCACCCCCCCAGGGAGCCGGGGAGCTGTTTTTT.

The CDR3 region has the DNA TGTGCCAGCAGTAAACAGCCAGGGGTGAGCAATCAGCCCCAGCATTTT. Protein: CASSKQPGVSNQPQHF. This chain joins TRBV6-5 and TRBJ1-5; TRBD1 is a possible D gene (6 bases). Trimming shortened V by 5 bases and J by 1 base, and 15 bases separated the two germline ends. The CDR3 is 16 residues long. The V gene's germline CDR1 is MNHEY and CDR2 SVGAGI.

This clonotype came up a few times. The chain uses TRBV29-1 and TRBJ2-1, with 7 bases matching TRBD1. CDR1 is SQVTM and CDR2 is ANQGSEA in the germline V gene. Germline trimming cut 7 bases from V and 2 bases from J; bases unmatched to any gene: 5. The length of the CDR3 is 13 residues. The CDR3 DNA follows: TGCAGCGGCGACAGGGTTGCCTACAATGAGCAGTTCTTC. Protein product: CSGDRVAYNEQFF.

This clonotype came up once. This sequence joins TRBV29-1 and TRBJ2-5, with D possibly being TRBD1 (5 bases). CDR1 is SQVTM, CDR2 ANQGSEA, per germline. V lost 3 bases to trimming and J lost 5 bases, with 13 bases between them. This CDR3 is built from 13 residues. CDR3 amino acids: CSVEGQGGETQYF. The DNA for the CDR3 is TGCAGCGTTGAGGGGCAGGGCGGCGAGACCCAGTACTTC. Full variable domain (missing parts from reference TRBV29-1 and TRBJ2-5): SAVISQKPSRDICQRGTSLTIQCQVDSQVTMMFWYRQQPGQSLTLIATANQGSEATYESGFVIDKFPISRPNLTFSTLTVSNMSPEDSSIYLCSVEGQGGETQYFGPGTRLLVL.

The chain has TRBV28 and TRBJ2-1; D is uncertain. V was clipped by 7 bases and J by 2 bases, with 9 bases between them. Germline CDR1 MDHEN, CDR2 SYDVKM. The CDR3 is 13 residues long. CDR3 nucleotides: TGTGCCAGCATTGGGCAGACCTACAATGAGCAGTTCTTC. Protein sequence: CASIGQTYNEQFF.

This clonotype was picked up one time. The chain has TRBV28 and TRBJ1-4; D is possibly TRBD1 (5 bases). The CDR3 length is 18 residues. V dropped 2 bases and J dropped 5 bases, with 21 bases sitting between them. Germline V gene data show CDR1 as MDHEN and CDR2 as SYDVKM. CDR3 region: CASSLGHQGSHLNEKLFF. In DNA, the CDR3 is TGTGCCAGCAGTTTAGGGCATCAGGGATCCCATCTCAATGAAAAACTGTTTTTT.

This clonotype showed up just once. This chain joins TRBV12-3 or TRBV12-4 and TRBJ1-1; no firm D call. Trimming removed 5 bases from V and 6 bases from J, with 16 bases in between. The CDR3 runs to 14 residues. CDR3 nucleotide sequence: TGTGCCAGCAGTCCTCTCGGGGATCTCGCTGAAGCTTTCTTT. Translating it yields CASSPLGDLAEAFF.

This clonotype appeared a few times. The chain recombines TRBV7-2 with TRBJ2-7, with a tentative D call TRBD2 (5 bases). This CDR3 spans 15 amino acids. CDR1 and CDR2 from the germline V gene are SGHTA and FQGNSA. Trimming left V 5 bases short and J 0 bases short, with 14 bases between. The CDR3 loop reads CASSPMLASSYEQYF. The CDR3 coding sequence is TGTGCCAGCAGCCCCATGCTAGCTAGCTCCTACGAGCAGTACTTC.

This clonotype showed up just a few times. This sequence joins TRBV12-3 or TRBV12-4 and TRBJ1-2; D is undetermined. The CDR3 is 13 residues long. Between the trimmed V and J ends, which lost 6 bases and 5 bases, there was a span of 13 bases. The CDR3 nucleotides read TGTGCCAGCAGCCGTGGGATAGCATATGGCTACACCTTC. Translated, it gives CASSRGIAYGYTF.

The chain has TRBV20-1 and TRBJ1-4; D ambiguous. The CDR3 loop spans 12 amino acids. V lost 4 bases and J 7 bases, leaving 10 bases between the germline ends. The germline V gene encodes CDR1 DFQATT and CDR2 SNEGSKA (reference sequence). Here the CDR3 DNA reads TGCAGTGCTACCCCAACGGGTGAAAAACTGTTTTTT. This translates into CSATPTGEKLFF.

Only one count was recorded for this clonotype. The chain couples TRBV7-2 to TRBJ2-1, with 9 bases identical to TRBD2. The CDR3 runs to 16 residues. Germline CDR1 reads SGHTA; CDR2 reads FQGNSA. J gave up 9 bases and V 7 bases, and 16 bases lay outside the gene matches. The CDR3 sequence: CASKLRVAGGVGEQFF. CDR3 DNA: TGTGCCAGCAAGCTTAGGGTGGCGGGAGGGGTCGGTGAGCAGTTCTTC. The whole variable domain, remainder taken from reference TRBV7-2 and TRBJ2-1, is GAGVSQSPSNKVTEKGKDVELRCDPISGHTALYWYRQSLGQGLEFLIYFQGNSAPDKSGLPSDRFSAERTGGSVSTLTIQRTQQEDSAVYLCASKLRVAGGVGEQFFGPGTRLTVL.

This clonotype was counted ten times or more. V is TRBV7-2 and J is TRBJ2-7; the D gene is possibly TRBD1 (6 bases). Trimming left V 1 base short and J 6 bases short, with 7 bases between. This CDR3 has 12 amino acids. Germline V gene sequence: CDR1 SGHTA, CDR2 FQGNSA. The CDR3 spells CASSLVQGEQYF. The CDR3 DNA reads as TGTGCCAGCAGCTTAGTACAGGGCGAGCAGTACTTC.

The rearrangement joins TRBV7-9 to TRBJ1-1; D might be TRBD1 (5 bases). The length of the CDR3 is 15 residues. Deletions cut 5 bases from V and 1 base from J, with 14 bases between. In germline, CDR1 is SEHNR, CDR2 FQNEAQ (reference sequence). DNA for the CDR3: TGTGCCAGCAGCCCGTGGGGGGGATCGAACACTGAAGCTTTCTTT. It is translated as CASSPWGGSNTEAFF. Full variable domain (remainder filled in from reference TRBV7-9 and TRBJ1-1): DTGVSQNPRHKITKRGQNVTFRCDPISEHNRLYWYRQTLGQGPEFLTYFQNEAQLEKSRLLSDRFSAERPKGSFSTLEIQRTEQGDSAMYLCASSPWGGSNTEAFFGQGTRLTVV.

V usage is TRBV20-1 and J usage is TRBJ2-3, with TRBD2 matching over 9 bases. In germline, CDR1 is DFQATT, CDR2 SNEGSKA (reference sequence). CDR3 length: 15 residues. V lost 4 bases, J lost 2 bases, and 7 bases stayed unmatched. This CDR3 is CSAIGTSRLTDTQYF. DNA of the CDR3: TGCAGTGCTATAGGGACTAGCCGACTCACAGATACGCAGTATTTT.

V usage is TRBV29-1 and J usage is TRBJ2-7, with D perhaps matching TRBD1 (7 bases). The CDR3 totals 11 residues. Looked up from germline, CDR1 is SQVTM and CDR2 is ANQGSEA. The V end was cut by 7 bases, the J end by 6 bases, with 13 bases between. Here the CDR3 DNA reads TGCAGCGGTTACAGGGGAGGCGAGCAGTACTTC. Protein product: CSGYRGGEQYF.

The CDR3, as DNA: TGCGCCAGCAGCCCCCAGGATGGGGTCCTAATCACAGATACGCAGTATTTT. Protein sequence: CASSPQDGVLITDTQYF. The chain couples TRBV4-3 to TRBJ2-3; D is unclear. This CDR3 is 17 amino acids long. Germline CDR1 LGHNA, CDR2 YSLEER. Trimming pared 4 bases from V and 2 bases from J, leaving 19 bases between.

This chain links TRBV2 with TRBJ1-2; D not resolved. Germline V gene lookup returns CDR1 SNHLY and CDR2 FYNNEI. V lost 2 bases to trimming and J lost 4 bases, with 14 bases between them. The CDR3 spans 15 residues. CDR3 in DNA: TGTGCCAGCAGTGAAACAACGATGACGGTCTATGGCTACACCTTC. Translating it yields CASSETTMTVYGYTF.